This T cell receptor (beta chain) was identified during a study of blood T cell repertoires in COVID-19. The germline V gene encodes CDR1 LNHDA and CDR2 SQIVND (reference sequence). The germline V and J ends were trimmed by 4 bases and 6 bases, with 12 bases remaining between them. There are 13 residues in the CDR3. Sequencing used immunoSEQ multiplex PCR; TCRdb keeps in-frame clones, though not all of them. Among 150,000 to 170,000 clones listed, approximately 85% were seen once. It was during active infection that Seattle patients were enrolled and then longitudinally followed. The specimen was peripheral blood. The rearrangement joins TRBV19 to TRBJ1-2; D remains ambiguous. The sequence was collected from a man aged 55 to 70 with COVID-19, enrolled during active disease. The CDR3, as DNA: TGTGCCAGTAGTAGCGGCCACTCGGATGGCTACACCTTC. Translating it yields CASSSGHSDGYTF.